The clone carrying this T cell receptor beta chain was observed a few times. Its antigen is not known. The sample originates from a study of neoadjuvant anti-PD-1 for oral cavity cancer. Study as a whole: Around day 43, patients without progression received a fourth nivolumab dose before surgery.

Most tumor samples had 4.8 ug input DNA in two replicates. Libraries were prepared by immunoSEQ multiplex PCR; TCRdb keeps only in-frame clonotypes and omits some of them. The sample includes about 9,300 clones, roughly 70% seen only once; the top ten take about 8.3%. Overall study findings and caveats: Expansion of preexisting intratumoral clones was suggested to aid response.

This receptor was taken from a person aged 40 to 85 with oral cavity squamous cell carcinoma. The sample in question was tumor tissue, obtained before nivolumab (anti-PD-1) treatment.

The CDR3 coding sequence is TGTGCCAGCAGCCAAGAGGTCGGGGCTTTATACAATGAGCAGTTCTTC. Residues: CASSQEVGALYNEQFF. The V call is TRBV4-2, the J call TRBJ2-1; either TRBD1 or TRBD2 may fit D (5 bases each). The CDR3 is 16 residues long. Germline CDR1 is LGHNA and CDR2 is YNFKEQ. The germline V and J ends were trimmed by 0 bases and 4 bases, with 13 bases remaining between them.